The next 9 T cell receptor beta chains were all read from a single sample in a study of CD8+CD57+ T cells in acquired aplastic anemia. Genomic DNA was employed as the template in profiling TCR beta VDJ and CDR3. TCRdb ran MiXCR on the reads and lists one entry per CDR3 protein. Of hundreds of thousands of distinct CDR3 sequences listed, around 72% were seen once; the top ten hold 4%. Sequencing was performed on sorted CD4+, CD8+, or CD8+CD57+ T cells (not recorded which) from PBMCs. Source of these receptors: a human donor in good health, serving as a control.

This clonotype was found once. This likely comes from a read error, as the CDR3 has no conserved phenylalanine or tryptophan at its end. No DNA is shown, since the ends of the CDR3 on it are uncertain; the CDR3 is the one TCRdb lists. The rearrangement joins TRBV7-2 to TRBJ1-1. The CDR3 is 13 amino acids in total, end residues counted. Germline V gene sequence: CDR1 SGHTA, CDR2 FQGNSA. The CDR3 is CASSLVGGGKDNE.

Concerning this clonotype itself: The junction does not match germline at one end; this may be a read error. This chain uses TRBV14 with TRBJ1-2, with 7 bases fitting TRBD1. Germline CDR1 is SGHDN and CDR2 is FVKESK. The CDR3 covers 14 residues. DNA of the CDR3: TGCGCCAGCAGCGAGGACAGGCTCTACAATGGCTACTCCTTC. This translates into CASSEDRLYNGYSF.

This chain links TRBV14 with TRBJ2-1, with D possibly called TRBD1 or TRBD2 (5 bases each). CDR1 is SGHDN and CDR2 is FVKESK in the germline V gene. Trimming removed 0 bases at V and 9 bases at J, with 15 bases between. The CDR3 spans 15 residues. CDR3: CASSQDGARWGEQFF. The CDR3 DNA follows: TGTGCCAGCAGCCAAGACGGGGCGCGGTGGGGTGAGCAGTTCTTC.

The rearrangement uses TRBV10-3 and TRBJ2-7, with TRBD1 as a possible D gene (6 bases). The V and J ends lost 6 bases and 2 bases respectively, with 14 bases between them. The germline CDR1 and CDR2 sequences are ENHRY and SYGVKD. CDR3 size: 14 residues. CDR3 protein: CAISDKTGTYEQYF. The DNA for the CDR3 is TGTGCCATCAGCGATAAGACAGGAACCTACGAGCAGTACTTC.

The CDR3: CASSLGAVCNQPQHF. The CDR3 DNA is TGTGCCAGCAGCTTAGGGGCAGTTTGCAATCAGCCCCAGCATTTT. The chain uses TRBV11-2 and TRBJ1-5; D unresolved. Looked up from germline, CDR1 is SGHAT and CDR2 is FQNNGV. With 1 base removed from V and 2 bases from J, the gap between germline ends came to 9 bases. This CDR3 has 15 amino acids.

The J gene is TRBJ2-7, the V gene TRBV7-8, with TRBD2 identical over 8 bases. CDR3 length: 15 amino acids. V lost 6 bases, J lost 12 bases, and 19 bases stayed unmatched. Germline V gives CDR1 SGHVS, CDR2 FQNEAQ. In DNA, the CDR3 is TGTGCCAGCAGTTCAGCGCGGGGGGCGAGATCAGAGACGTACTTC. Its protein product is CASSSARGARSETYF.

J is TRBJ2-3 and V is TRBV7-2; 14 bases are shared with TRBD2. The CDR3 covers 18 residues. After removal of 4 bases from V and 5 bases from J, the junction contained 11 bases not matched to a gene. Germline CDR1 reads SGHTA; CDR2 reads FQGNSA. The CDR3 spells CASSSPTSGRGPRDTQYF. Here the CDR3 DNA reads TGTGCCAGCAGCTCGCCGACTAGCGGGAGGGGACCCAGAGATACGCAGTATTTT.

V and J are TRBV9 and TRBJ2-6; maybe TRBD2 (5 bases). The CDR3 is 15 residues long. V was trimmed by 5 bases and J by 17 bases, leaving 26 bases between them. Germline V CDR1 and CDR2: SGDLS, YYNGEE. The CDR3 reads CASSRLLASGNAMTF. In DNA form, the CDR3 reads TGTGCCAGCAGTCGACTGCTAGCCTCTGGCAACGCCATGACTTTC.

Concerning this clonotype itself: One end of the junction is discordant with germline, which a read error may explain. The CDR3 protein is CASSRQGGSAQEF. In DNA form, the CDR3 reads TGTGCCAGCAGCAGGCAGGGGGGAAGCGCGCAGGAGTTC. The gene calls are TRBV2 and TRBJ2-7; a possible D gene is TRBD1 (7 bases). Germline V lookup: CDR1 SNHLY, CDR2 FYNNEI. The CDR3 sequence is 13 residues long.